This T cell receptor (beta chain) was observed in a study of T cell repertoires in cytomegalovirus infection. Each CDR3 protein is one row after TCRdb ran MiXCR on the reads. The table lists about 83,000 distinct CDR3 sequences, about 24% of them singletons, with roughly 50% in the top ten. The table lists this clonotype with a few counts. Its antigen is undetermined. The CDR3 has 15 residues. V gave up 5 bases and J gave up 0 bases, with 11 bases separating them. Germline V gene sequence: CDR1 SGHNT, CDR2 YENEEA. Source: CD8+ T cells from cultured PBMCs, taken from culture after CMV antigen stimulation. V gene TRBV11-3 combines with J gene TRBJ2-1, with D perhaps TRBD2 (5 bases). The origin of this receptor is a human donor in good health (CMV status not recorded). Some clones in this sample may be carry-over from other donors' samples. CDR3 sequence (DNA): TGTGCCAGCAGCCCCCCCGGAGGCTCCTACAATGAGCAGTTCTTC. Protein sequence: CASSPPGGSYNEQFF.